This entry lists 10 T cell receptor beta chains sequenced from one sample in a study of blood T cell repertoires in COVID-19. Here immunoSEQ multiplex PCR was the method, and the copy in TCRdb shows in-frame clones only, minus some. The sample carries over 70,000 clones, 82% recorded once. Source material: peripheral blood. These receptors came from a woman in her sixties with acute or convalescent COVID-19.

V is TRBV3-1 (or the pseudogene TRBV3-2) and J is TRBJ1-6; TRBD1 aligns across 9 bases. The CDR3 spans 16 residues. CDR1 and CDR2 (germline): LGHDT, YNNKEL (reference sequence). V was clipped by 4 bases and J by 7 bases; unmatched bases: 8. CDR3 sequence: CASSPFSGTGNSPLHF. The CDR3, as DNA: TGTGCCAGCAGCCCGTTTTCCGGGACAGGGAATTCACCCCTCCACTTT.

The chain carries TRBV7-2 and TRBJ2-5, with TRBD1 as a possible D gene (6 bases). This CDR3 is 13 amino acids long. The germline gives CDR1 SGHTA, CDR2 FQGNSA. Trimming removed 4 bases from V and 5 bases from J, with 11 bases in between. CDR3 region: CASSSQGPETQYF. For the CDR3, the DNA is TGTGCCAGCAGCTCACAGGGCCCGGAGACCCAGTACTTC.

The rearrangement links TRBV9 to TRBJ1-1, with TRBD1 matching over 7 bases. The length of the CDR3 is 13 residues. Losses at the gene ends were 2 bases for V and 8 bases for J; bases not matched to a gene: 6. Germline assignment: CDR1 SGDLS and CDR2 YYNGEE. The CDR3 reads CASSVSGGQEAFF. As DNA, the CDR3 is TGTGCCAGCAGCGTTTCAGGGGGGCAGGAAGCTTTCTTT.

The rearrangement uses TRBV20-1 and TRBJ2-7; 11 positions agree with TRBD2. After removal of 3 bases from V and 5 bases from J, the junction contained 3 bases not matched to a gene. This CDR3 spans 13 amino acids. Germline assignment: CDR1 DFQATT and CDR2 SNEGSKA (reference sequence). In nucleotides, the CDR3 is TGCAGTGCTAGTAGCGGGAGGGGCGACGAGCAGTACTTC. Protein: CSASSGRGDEQYF.

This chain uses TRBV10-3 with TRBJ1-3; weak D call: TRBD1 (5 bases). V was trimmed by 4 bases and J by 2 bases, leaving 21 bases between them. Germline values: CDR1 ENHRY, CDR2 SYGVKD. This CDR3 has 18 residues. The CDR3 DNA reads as TGTGCCATCAGTGGGGCGGACAAGTCAACAGGTACTGGAAACACCATATATTTT. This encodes CAISGADKSTGTGNTIYF.

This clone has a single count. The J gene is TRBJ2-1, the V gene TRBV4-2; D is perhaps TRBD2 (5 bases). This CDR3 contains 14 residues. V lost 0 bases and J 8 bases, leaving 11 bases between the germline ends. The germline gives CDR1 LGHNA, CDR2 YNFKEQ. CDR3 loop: CASSQDAGSDEQFF. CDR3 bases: TGTGCCAGCAGCCAAGATGCGGGTAGCGATGAGCAGTTCTTC.

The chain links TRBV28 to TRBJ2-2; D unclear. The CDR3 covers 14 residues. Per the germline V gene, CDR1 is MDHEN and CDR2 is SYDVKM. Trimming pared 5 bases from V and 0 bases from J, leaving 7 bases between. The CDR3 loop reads CASSILANTGELFF. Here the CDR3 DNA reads TGTGCCAGCAGTATTCTCGCGAACACCGGGGAGCTGTTTTTT.

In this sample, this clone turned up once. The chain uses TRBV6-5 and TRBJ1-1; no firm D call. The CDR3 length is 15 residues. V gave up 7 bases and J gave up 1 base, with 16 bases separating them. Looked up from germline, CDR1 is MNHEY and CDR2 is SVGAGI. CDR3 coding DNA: TGTGCCAGCATATTGACACGGCCGAAGAACACTGAAGCTTTCTTT. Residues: CASILTRPKNTEAFF.

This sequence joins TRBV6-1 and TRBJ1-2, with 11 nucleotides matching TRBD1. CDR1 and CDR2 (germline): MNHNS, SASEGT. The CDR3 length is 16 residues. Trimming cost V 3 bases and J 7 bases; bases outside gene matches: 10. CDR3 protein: CASSEFLGQGARGYTF. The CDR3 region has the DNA TGTGCCAGCAGTGAGTTCCTAGGACAGGGGGCCCGTGGCTACACCTTC.

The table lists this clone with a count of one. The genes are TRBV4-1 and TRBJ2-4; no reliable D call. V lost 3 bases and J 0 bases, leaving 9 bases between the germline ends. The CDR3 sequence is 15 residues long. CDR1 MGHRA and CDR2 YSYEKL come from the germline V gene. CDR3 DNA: TGCGCCAGCAGCCACAGTCCCCTAGCCAAAAACATTCAGTACTTC. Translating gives CASSHSPLAKNIQYF.